The source of this T cell receptor (beta chain) is a study of T cells in Graves' hyperthyroidism and ophthalmopathy. This clonotype was found many times. Its target is unknown. RNA transcripts yielded amplified TCR beta CDR3 regions. HTBI primers were the set used in a first-round RT-PCR of the TCR CDR3. TCRdb reanalysed the multiplex PCR reads using MiXCR and keeps one entry per CDR3 protein. The repertoire holds around 210,000 distinct CDR3 sequences, with around a sixth as singletons. CDR1 is MNHNS and CDR2 is SASEGT in the germline V gene. The germline V and J ends were trimmed by 4 bases and 6 bases, with 8 bases remaining between them. This CDR3 comprises 12 residues. Newly diagnosed patients aged 18 to 65 had hyperthyroidism of under 2 months' duration. Study conclusions and caveats: Blood also held most thyroid clonotypes expanded beyond 0.001. Separating ophthalmopathy from stable hyperthyroidism was achieved by a 13 V-J model.

The specimen sequenced was blood. J is TRBJ2-3 and V is TRBV6-1, with unresolved D. This TCR was recovered from a woman aged 45-59 years with Graves' hyperthyroidism. The CDR3 DNA follows: TGTGCCAGCAGTGGGGGTGGGGATACGCAGTATTTT. It codes for CASSGGGDTQYF.